These 27 T cell receptor beta chains share one sample of origin, sequenced in a study of graft-versus-host responses after intestinal transplantation. Here immunoSEQ multiplex PCR was the method, and the copy in TCRdb shows in-frame clones only, minus some. Of approximately 120,000 clones listed, about 92% are singletons. No antigen is known for these receptors. Specimen: unstimulated CD4+ T cells sorted from spleen or lymph node cells, collected before intestinal transplant. These receptor sequences come from a human donor who received an intestinal transplant.

The V gene is TRBV6-5, the J gene TRBJ2-5; D call uncertain. The CDR3 is made up of 14 amino acids. V lost 0 bases, J lost 1 base, and 6 bases lay in between. Germline loops: CDR1 MNHEY, CDR2 SVGAGI. Here the CDR3 reads CASSYSRIQETQYF. DNA of the CDR3: TGTGCCAGCAGTTACTCCCGGATCCAAGAGACCCAGTACTTC.

This chain joins TRBV5-1 and TRBJ1-6; tentative D call: TRBD1 (5 bases). Germline assignment: CDR1 SGHRS and CDR2 YFSETQ. The CDR3 totals 16 residues. With 0 bases removed from V and 2 bases from J, the gap between germline ends came to 9 bases. CDR3 coding DNA: TGCGCCAGCAGCTTGGGCCGGGACCCCTATAATTCACCCCTCCACTTT. Translating gives CASSLGRDPYNSPLHF. Using reference TRBV5-1 and TRBJ1-6 for the parts outside the CDR3, the full variable domain is KAGVTQTPRYLIKTRGQQVTLSCSPISGHRSVSWYQQTPGQGLQFLFEYFSETQRNKGNFPGRFSGRQFSNSRSEMNVSTLELGDSALYLCASSLGRDPYNSPLHFGNGTRLTVT.

The chain is built from TRBV7-2 and TRBJ2-2; TRBD2 matches 9 bases. Per germline, CDR1 SGHTA and CDR2 FQGNSA. The CDR3 is made up of 16 amino acids. The V gene end was trimmed by 5 bases and the J gene end by 4 bases; junction bases not matched to a gene: 8. DNA for the CDR3: TGTGCCAGCAGCCCACAGGGACTAGCTGTCACCGGGGAGCTGTTTTTT. Translated, it gives CASSPQGLAVTGELFF. Full variable domain (remainder filled in from reference TRBV7-2 and TRBJ2-2): GAGVSQSPSNKVTEKGKDVELRCDPISGHTALYWYRQSLGQGLEFLIYFQGNSAPDKSGLPSDRFSAERTGGSVSTLTIQRTQQEDSAVYLCASSPQGLAVTGELFFGEGSRLTVL.

V is TRBV10-1 and J is TRBJ1-5; a possible D gene is TRBD1 (5 bases). From germline, CDR1 is WNHNN and CDR2 SYGVQD (reference sequence). There are 15 residues in the CDR3. V dropped 2 bases and J dropped 6 bases, with 14 bases sitting between them. The DNA of the CDR3 is TGCGCCAGCAGTGAGGGGGCCCTTTTAAGTCAGCCCCAGCATTTT. The encoded protein is CASSEGALLSQPQHF.

The genes are TRBV7-9 and TRBJ1-2; no firm D call. Germline CDR1 reads SEHNR; CDR2 reads FQNEAQ (reference sequence). The CDR3 totals 15 residues. The V and J ends lost 5 bases and 7 bases respectively, with 20 bases between them. CDR3 sequence reads: CASSLLGGAGFGYTF. DNA for the CDR3: TGTGCCAGCAGCCTCCTAGGAGGCGCGGGATTTGGCTACACCTTC.

The chain combines TRBV9 with TRBJ2-1, with D hard to call. The CDR3 runs 13 residues. Germline CDR1 reads SGDLS; CDR2 reads YYNGEE. The V end was cut by 4 bases, the J end by 6 bases, with 11 bases between. The CDR3 protein is CASSLGAANEQFF. The CDR3 DNA reads as TGTGCCAGCAGCCTCGGTGCTGCCAATGAGCAGTTCTTC.

V is TRBV30 and J is TRBJ1-6, with 12 bases lining up with TRBD1. J gave up 9 bases and V 2 bases, and 8 bases lay outside the gene matches. This CDR3 region has 16 residues. The germline V gene has CDR1 GTSNPN and CDR2 SVGIG (reference sequence). Here the CDR3 DNA reads TGTGCCTGGAGTCCGTGGGACAGGGGGCTTGGTTCACCCCTCCACTTT. It yields the protein CAWSPWDRGLGSPLHF.

The chain joins TRBV2 to TRBJ2-7; the D gene could be TRBD1 or TRBD2 (5 bases each). Trimming cost V 5 bases and J 4 bases, with 15 bases left between them. Germline V gives CDR1 SNHLY, CDR2 FYNNEI. This CDR3 region has 14 residues. The CDR3 spells CASSLTSREYEQYF. The CDR3 bases are TGTGCCAGCAGTCTAACCTCCAGGGAGTACGAGCAGTACTTC.

The CDR3 nucleotides are TGTGCCAGCAGGGGGAGGGGGGCATCCTACGAGCAGTACTTC. Amino acids: CASRGRGASYEQYF. The chain links TRBV27 to TRBJ2-7; TRBD2 might be the D (7 bases). This CDR3 has 14 amino acids. With 6 bases removed from V and 1 base from J, the gap between germline ends came to 13 bases. The germline gives CDR1 MNHEY, CDR2 SMNVEV (reference sequence).

For the CDR3, the DNA is TGCGCCAGCAGCTGGGGACCCCCAGGCCAAGAGACCCAGTACTTC. Its protein product is CASSWGPPGQETQYF. This chain uses TRBV5-1 with TRBJ2-5; D is perhaps TRBD1 or TRBD2 (5 bases each). CDR1 SGHRS and CDR2 YFSETQ come from the germline V gene. The V end was cut by 3 bases, the J end by 1 base, with 13 bases between. The length of the CDR3 is 15 residues.

Worth noting for this clone: Other DNA variants within this sample encode the same CDR3. The gene calls are TRBV9 and TRBJ1-2; 7 bases are a match to TRBD1. Trimming at V came to 0 bases and at J to 8 bases, leaving 4 bases not matched to a gene. The CDR3 consists of 13 residues. Germline loops: CDR1 SGDLS, CDR2 YYNGEE. The CDR3, as DNA: TGTGCCAGCAGCGTAGGACAGGGAGGAGGCTACACCTTC. Translated: CASSVGQGGGYTF.

Remarks on this clone: At one end the junction does not follow the germline gene, possibly because of a read error. The CDR3 loop reads CAWDSGLFKF. The CDR3 region has the DNA TGTGCCTGGGACTCGGGACTGTTCAAATTC. The chain is built from TRBV30 and TRBJ1-2; D is perhaps TRBD1 (5 bases). The CDR3 spans 10 residues. Germline V CDR1 and CDR2: GTSNPN, SVGIG (reference sequence).

The chain has TRBV21-1 and TRBJ2-5; the table's D call of TRBD2 was not tested on the DNA. TRBV21-1 is termed a pseudogene. The CDR3 length is 16 residues. For the CDR3, the DNA is TGTGCCAGCAGCAAGGGAACGGGGGGGTACCAAGAGACCCAGTACTTC. It codes for CASSKGTGGYQETQYF.

The V call is TRBV4-2, the J call TRBJ2-3; weak D call: TRBD2 (6 bases). The CDR3 runs to 17 residues. CDR1 LGHNA and CDR2 YNFKEQ come from the germline V gene. Trimming stripped 0 bases from V and 0 bases from J, with 13 bases between. The CDR3 DNA follows: TGTGCCAGCAGCCAAGAGGTGATAGCGGTAAGCACAGATACGCAGTATTTT. This codes for CASSQEVIAVSTDTQYF.

The chain couples TRBV1 to TRBJ2-5; the listed D gene, TRBD1, was not tested against the DNA. TRBV1 is a listed pseudogene. This CDR3 spans 15 amino acids. Here the CDR3 reads CTSSQPGQNGETQYF. CDR3 nucleotide sequence: TGCACCAGCAGCCAACCTGGACAGAATGGGGAGACCCAGTACTTC.

This clone has only one observation. The chain has TRBV7-8 and TRBJ1-2; maybe TRBD1 (6 bases). The germline V gene has CDR1 SGHVS and CDR2 FQNEAQ. Deletions cut 5 bases from V and 10 bases from J, with 11 bases between. This CDR3 region has 11 residues. The CDR3 region is CASSPDRIYTF. CDR3 sequence (DNA): TGTGCCAGCAGCCCCGACAGGATCTACACCTTC.

This clone came up once. The chain carries TRBV11-2 and TRBJ2-7; possible D gene TRBD1, 5 bases. The germline CDR1 and CDR2 sequences are SGHAT and FQNNGV. V shed 5 bases and J shed 7 bases, with 12 bases lying between them. The CDR3 is made up of 12 amino acids. The CDR3 nucleotides read TGTGCCAGCAGCCCGACAGCACGGGAGCAGTACTTC. This codes for CASSPTAREQYF.

The V and J genes are TRBV6-1 and TRBJ1-5; D is perhaps TRBD1 (5 bases). The germline V gene has CDR1 MNHNS and CDR2 SASEGT. Trimming stripped 0 bases from V and 8 bases from J, with 20 bases between. The CDR3 runs 17 residues. The CDR3 loop is CASSEARHQGGWEPQHF. The DNA for the CDR3 is TGTGCCAGCAGTGAAGCGAGGCATCAGGGAGGTTGGGAGCCCCAGCATTTT.

As for this clone: One junction end does not reproduce the germline sequence, and a read error may be involved. The V call is TRBV11-3, the J call TRBJ1-2; TRBD1 matches 7 bases. CDR3 size: 16 residues. The V gene's germline CDR1 is SGHNT and CDR2 YENEEA. This CDR3 is CASSPRTGVSNHGYTF. The DNA for the CDR3 is TGTGCCAGCAGCCCGCGGACAGGCGTTTCTAACCATGGCTACACCTTC.

The CDR3 DNA reads TGTGCCAGTAGCAAGACCACAGATACGCAGTATTTT. Translated: CASSKTTDTQYF. The chain links TRBV19 to TRBJ2-3; D is unclear. The CDR3 runs 12 residues. Germline CDR1 reads LNHDA; CDR2 reads SQIVND (reference sequence). The V and J ends lost 6 bases and 2 bases respectively, with 6 bases between them. Supplemented by reference TRBV19 and TRBJ2-3, the full variable domain reads DGGITQSPKYLFRKEGQNVTLSCEQNLNHDAMYWYRQDPGQGLRLIYYSQIVNDFQKGDIAEGYSVSREKKESFPLTVTSAQKNPTAFYLCASSKTTDTQYFGPGTRLTVL.

V gene TRBV6-6 combines with J gene TRBJ2-2; D possibly corresponds to TRBD2 (5 bases). This CDR3 region has 15 residues. V lost 5 bases and J 4 bases, leaving 14 bases between the germline ends. Germline CDR1 is MNHNY and CDR2 is SVGAGI (reference sequence). The CDR3 region has the DNA TGTGCCAGCAGTCCCCCTCGCGGGCTCACCGGGGAGCTGTTTTTT. Its translation: CASSPPRGLTGELFF.

V and J are TRBV15 and TRBJ1-3; the D is unclear. The length of the CDR3 is 16 residues. The V and J ends lost 9 bases and 7 bases respectively, with 25 bases between them. Germline-derived CDR1 and CDR2 are LNHNV and YYDKDF (reference sequence). CDR3 coding DNA: TGTGCCACTGGGTCGGGTGGCATTCGCGTGTTTAACACCATATATTTT. Translating it yields CATGSGGIRVFNTIYF.

The chain joins TRBV7-9 to TRBJ2-1, with D unclear. Per the germline V gene, CDR1 is SEHNR and CDR2 is FQNEAQ (reference sequence). V was clipped by 5 bases and J by 6 bases, with 11 bases between them. This CDR3 has 13 amino acids. This chain's CDR3 is CASSRILGNEQFF. In DNA form, the CDR3 reads TGTGCCAGCAGCCGAATCCTGGGCAATGAGCAGTTCTTC.

This chain joins TRBV19 and TRBJ2-3; 7 nucleotides match TRBD1. V was clipped by 5 bases and J by 4 bases; unmatched bases: 6. The germline gives CDR1 LNHDA, CDR2 SQIVND (reference sequence). The CDR3 covers 14 residues. The CDR3, as DNA: TGTGCCAGTAGTCCGAGACAGGGCGCAGATACGCAGTATTTT. Translation: CASSPRQGADTQYF.

The CDR3: CASSPRTASEQFF. The CDR3 nucleotides are TGTGCCAGCAGCCCCCGGACAGCGAGCGAGCAGTTCTTC. The chain uses TRBV11-2 and TRBJ2-1; D is possibly TRBD1 (6 bases). Trimming removed 5 bases at V and 10 bases at J, with 15 bases between. From germline, CDR1 is SGHAT and CDR2 FQNNGV. The CDR3 is made up of 13 amino acids.

The chain couples TRBV11-2 to TRBJ2-2, with no clear D. Germline assignment: CDR1 SGHAT and CDR2 FQNNGV. The CDR3 runs to 13 residues. V was pared by 2 bases and J by 4 bases, with 5 bases between. The CDR3, as DNA: TGTGCCAGCAGCTTAAGGGTCACCGGGGAGCTGTTTTTT. Translating it yields CASSLRVTGELFF.

The CDR3 region has the DNA TGTGCCAGCAGCGGGAACTATGTGCTTGGAGGGGAGCAGTACTTC. Its protein is CASSGNYVLGGEQYF. The rearrangement joins TRBV6-1 to TRBJ2-7; perhaps TRBD2 as D (6 bases). The CDR3 has 15 residues. Trimming shortened V by 6 bases and J by 7 bases, and 22 bases separated the two germline ends. Germline V gene lookup returns CDR1 MNHNS and CDR2 SASEGT.